What follows is one T cell receptor (beta chain) and its context. Its cognate antigen is unknown. This record belongs to a study of T cells in narcolepsy. Study conclusions and caveats: Some memory CD4+ repertoires had no autoreactive clone sequences. Reportedly, autoreactive clonotypes were serially detected in patients' blood but not controls'.

The CDR3 is 16 amino acids. Germline CDR1 and CDR2: LNHDA and SQIVND (reference sequence). Trimming left V 3 bases short and J 3 bases short, with 12 bases between. TCRdb's copy holds only in-frame clones and misses some; the assay was immunoSEQ multiplex PCR. Here the sample spans 20,000 to 30,000 clones, about four fifths being singletons. This chain connects TRBV19 to TRBJ1-6, with D possibly being TRBD1 (5 bases). The sequence was obtained from a human donor in good health. Sequenced sample: memory (CD45RA-) CD4+ T cells from blood. The CDR3 DNA reads as TGTGCCAGTAGTATTGGCGACAGCGACTATAATTCACCCCTCCACTTT. It specifies CASSIGDSDYNSPLHF.